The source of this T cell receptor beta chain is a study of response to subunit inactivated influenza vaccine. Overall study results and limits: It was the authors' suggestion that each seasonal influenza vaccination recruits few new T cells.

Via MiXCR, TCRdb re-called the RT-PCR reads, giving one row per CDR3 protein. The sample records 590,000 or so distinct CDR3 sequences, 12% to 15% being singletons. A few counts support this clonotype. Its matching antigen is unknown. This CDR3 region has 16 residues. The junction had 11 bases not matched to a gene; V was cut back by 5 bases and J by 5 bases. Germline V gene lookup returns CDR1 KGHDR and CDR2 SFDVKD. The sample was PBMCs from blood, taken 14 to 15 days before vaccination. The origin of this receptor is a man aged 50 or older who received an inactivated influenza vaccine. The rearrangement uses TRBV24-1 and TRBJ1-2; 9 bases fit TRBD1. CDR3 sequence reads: CATSGTGTGTPYGYTF. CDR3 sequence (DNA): TGTGCCACCAGTGGGACCGGGACAGGGACCCCTTATGGCTACACCTTC.